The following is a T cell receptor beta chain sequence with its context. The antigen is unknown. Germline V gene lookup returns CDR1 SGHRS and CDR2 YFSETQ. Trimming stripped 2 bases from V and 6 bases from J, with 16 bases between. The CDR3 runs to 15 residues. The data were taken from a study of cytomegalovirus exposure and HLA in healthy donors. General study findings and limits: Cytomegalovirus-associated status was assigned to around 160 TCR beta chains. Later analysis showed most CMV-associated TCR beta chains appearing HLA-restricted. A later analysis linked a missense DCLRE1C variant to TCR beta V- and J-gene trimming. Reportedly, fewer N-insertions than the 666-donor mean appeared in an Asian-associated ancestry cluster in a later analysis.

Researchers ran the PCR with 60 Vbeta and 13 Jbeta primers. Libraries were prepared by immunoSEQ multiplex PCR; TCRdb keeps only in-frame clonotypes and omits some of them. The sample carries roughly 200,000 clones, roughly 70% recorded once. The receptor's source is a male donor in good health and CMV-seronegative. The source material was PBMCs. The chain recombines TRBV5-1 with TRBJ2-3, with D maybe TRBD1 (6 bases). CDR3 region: CASSLQPTGSDTQYF. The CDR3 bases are TGCGCCAGCAGCTTACAGCCAACAGGGAGCGATACGCAGTATTTT.